This T cell receptor beta chain was captured by sequencing in a study of blood T cell repertoires in COVID-19. Libraries were prepared by immunoSEQ multiplex PCR; TCRdb keeps only in-frame clonotypes and omits some of them. The sample lists about 120,000 clones, about 90% occurring once. Per the germline V gene, CDR1 is SGHTA and CDR2 is FQGNSA. The CDR3 has 15 amino acids. V shed 3 bases, J shed 4 bases, and the junction held 7 bases outside the gene matches. Sequenced sample: peripheral blood. This chain joins TRBV7-2 and TRBJ2-7; 9 nucleotides line up with TRBD1. This receptor was identified in a woman in her seventies with acute or convalescent COVID-19. The CDR3 protein is CASSFGTGRGYEQYF. In DNA, the CDR3 is TGTGCCAGCAGCTTCGGGACAGGGAGAGGTTACGAGCAGTACTTC.